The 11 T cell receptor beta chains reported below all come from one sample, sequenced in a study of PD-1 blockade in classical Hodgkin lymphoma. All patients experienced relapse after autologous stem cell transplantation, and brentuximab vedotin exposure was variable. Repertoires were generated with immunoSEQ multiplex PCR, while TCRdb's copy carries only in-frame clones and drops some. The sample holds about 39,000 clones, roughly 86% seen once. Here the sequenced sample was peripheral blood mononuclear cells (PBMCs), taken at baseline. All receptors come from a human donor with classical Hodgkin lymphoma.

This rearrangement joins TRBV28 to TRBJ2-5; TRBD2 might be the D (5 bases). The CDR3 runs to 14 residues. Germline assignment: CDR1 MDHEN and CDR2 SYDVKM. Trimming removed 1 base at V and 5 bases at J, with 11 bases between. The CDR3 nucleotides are TGTGCCAGCAGTTTATCGGGGTTCGGGGAGACCCAGTACTTC. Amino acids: CASSLSGFGETQYF.

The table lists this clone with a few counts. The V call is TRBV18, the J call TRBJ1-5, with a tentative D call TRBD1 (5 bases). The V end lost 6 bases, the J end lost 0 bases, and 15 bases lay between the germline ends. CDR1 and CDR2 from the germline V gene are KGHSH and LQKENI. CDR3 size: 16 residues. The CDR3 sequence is CASSLEEGLSNQPQHF. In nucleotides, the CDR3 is TGTGCCAGCTCCCTAGAGGAGGGGCTTAGCAATCAGCCCCAGCATTTT. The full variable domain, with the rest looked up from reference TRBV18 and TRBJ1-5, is NAGVMQNPRHLVRRRGQEARLRCSPMKGHSHVYWYRQLPEEGLKFMVYLQKENIIDESGMPKERFSAEFPKEGPSILRIQQVVRGDSAAYFCASSLEEGLSNQPQHFGDGTRLSIL.

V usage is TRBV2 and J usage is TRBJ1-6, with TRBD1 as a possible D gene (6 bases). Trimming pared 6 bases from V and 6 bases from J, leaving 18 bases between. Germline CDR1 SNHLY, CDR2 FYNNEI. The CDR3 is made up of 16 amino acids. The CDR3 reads CASSYLRGQSNSPLHF. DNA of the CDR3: TGTGCCAGCAGCTACCTTAGGGGACAAAGTAATTCACCCCTCCACTTT.

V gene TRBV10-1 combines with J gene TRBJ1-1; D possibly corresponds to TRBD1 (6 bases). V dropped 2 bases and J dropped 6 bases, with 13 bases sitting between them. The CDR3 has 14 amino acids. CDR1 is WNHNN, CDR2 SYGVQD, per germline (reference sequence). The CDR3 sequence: CASSEGGPRAEAFF. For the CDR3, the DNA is TGCGCCAGCAGTGAGGGGGGGCCGAGGGCTGAAGCTTTCTTT.

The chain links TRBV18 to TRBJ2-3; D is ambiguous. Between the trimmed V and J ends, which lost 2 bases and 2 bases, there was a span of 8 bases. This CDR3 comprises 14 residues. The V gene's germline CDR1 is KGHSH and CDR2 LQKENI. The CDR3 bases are TGTGCCAGCTCACCAGACACGGTCACAGATACGCAGTATTTT. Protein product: CASSPDTVTDTQYF.

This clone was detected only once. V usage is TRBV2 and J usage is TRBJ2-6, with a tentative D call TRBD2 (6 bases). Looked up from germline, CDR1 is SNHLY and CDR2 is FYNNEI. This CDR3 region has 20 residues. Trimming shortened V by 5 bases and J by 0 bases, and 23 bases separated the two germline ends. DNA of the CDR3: TGTGCCAGCAGTTCGAGAGGCAGGGAGGTTCATCGCTCTGGGGCCAACGTCCTGACTTTC. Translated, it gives CASSSRGREVHRSGANVLTF.

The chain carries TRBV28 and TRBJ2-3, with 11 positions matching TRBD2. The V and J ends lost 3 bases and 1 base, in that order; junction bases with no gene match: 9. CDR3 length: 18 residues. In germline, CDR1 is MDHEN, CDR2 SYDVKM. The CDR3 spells CASSFPKLAGVGTDTQYF. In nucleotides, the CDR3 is TGTGCCAGCAGTTTCCCTAAACTAGCGGGGGTTGGCACAGATACGCAGTATTTT.

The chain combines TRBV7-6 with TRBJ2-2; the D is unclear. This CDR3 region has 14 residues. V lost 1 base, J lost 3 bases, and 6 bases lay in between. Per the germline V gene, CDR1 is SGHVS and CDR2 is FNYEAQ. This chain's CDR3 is CASSLGQDTGELFF. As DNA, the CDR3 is TGTGCCAGCAGCTTAGGCCAGGACACCGGGGAGCTGTTTTTT.

The DNA for the CDR3 is TGTGCCAGCTCACCACGGGAGCTTCCCTCCTACGAGCAGTACTTC. This codes for CASSPRELPSYEQYF. The chain carries TRBV18 and TRBJ2-7; TRBD2 might be the D (5 bases). CDR1 is KGHSH and CDR2 is LQKENI in the germline V gene. CDR3 size: 15 residues. V was pared by 1 base and J by 0 bases, with 10 bases between.

As DNA, the CDR3 is TGCGCCAGCAGCTTGGCGACAGGCAGCTCCTACAATGAGCAGTTCTTC. Translated, it gives CASSLATGSSYNEQFF. The chain joins TRBV5-1 to TRBJ2-1; perhaps TRBD1 as D (6 bases). This CDR3 has 16 residues. V was clipped by 0 bases and J by 0 bases, with 10 bases between them. The germline V gene has CDR1 SGHRS and CDR2 YFSETQ.

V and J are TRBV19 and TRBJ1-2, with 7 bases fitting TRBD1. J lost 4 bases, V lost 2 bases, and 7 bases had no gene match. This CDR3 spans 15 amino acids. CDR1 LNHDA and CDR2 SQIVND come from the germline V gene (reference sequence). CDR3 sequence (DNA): TGTGCCAGTAGTATACCAACAGGGGCCGGCTATGGCTACACCTTC. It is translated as CASSIPTGAGYGYTF.